One sample yielded the 3 T cell receptor beta chains listed below, sequenced in a study of preoperative IRX-2 immunotherapy in early breast cancer (dated by TCRdb to about 2019). Sample treatment or condition, as interpreted from the label and publication: preoperative locoregional IRX-2 cytokine immunotherapy. Libraries came from the immunoSEQ multiplex PCR assay. TCRdb took over this immuneACCESS table, retaining in-frame rearrangements with V and J assigned. Such tables are incomplete; in checked studies, under half of the missing clones stem from an unresolved V gene, and the remainder is unexplained. A total of fewer than 35,000 clones appear in this sample, over 85% of them only once. Of the sample, 1.5% to 2% is held by the ten largest clones. The source was tumor tissue, collected after IRX-2 immunotherapy. The receptors shown here come from a human donor with breast cancer.

The chain links TRBV10-2 to TRBJ2-3; D is unclear. The CDR3 covers 15 residues. In germline, CDR1 is WSHSY, CDR2 SAAADI. V was trimmed by 0 bases and J by 0 bases, leaving 7 bases between them. For the CDR3, the DNA is TGCGCCAGCAGTGAGTCGATGGGGAGCACAGATACGCAGTATTTT. Translated, it gives CASSESMGSTDTQYF.

The CDR3 DNA is TGTGCCACCAGCAGAGCACAGGGCTCTGGAAACACCATATATTTT. Protein: CATSRAQGSGNTIYF. The chain recombines TRBV15 with TRBJ1-3; possibly TRBD1 for D (6 bases). This CDR3 has 15 amino acids. Germline CDR1 and CDR2: LNHNV and YYDKDF (reference sequence). Trimming removed 1 base from V and 0 bases from J, with 7 bases in between.

V is TRBV11-3 and J is TRBJ1-4; tentative D call: TRBD1 (6 bases). V gave up 5 bases and J gave up 8 bases, with 15 bases separating them. CDR1 is SGHNT and CDR2 is YENEEA in the germline V gene. This CDR3 is 14 amino acids long. CDR3 amino acids: CASSQQGLGEKLFF. CDR3 coding DNA: TGTGCCAGCAGCCAACAGGGTTTAGGAGAAAAACTGTTTTTT.